The 4 T cell receptor beta chains presented below share a single source sample, sequenced in a study of T cell responses to AZD1222 COVID-19 vaccine. The method was immunoSEQ multiplex PCR; TCRdb's version includes in-frame clones alone and lacks a portion of them. The sample shows some 79,000 clones, around 82% of them seen only once. Here the sequenced sample was peripheral blood, taken 28 days after the second AZD1222 dose. The receptor set was obtained from an adult who received the AZD1222 COVID-19 vaccine.

The chain joins TRBV9 to TRBJ2-7; D could derive from TRBD1 or TRBD2 (6 bases each). Trimming removed 5 bases from V and 6 bases from J, with 9 bases in between. The CDR3 is 11 amino acids. The germline V gene encodes CDR1 SGDLS and CDR2 YYNGEE. The CDR3 sequence is CASSEGGEQYF. In nucleotides, the CDR3 is TGTGCCAGCAGTGAGGGGGGCGAGCAGTACTTC.

The chain has TRBV7-6 and TRBJ2-2, with 7 bases that match TRBD1. Germline CDR1 reads SGHVS; CDR2 reads FNYEAQ. This CDR3 contains 16 residues. With 7 bases clipped from V and 1 base from J, the junction kept 9 bases outside the gene matches. The CDR3 protein is CASTDQGEMNTGELFF. The DNA of the CDR3 is TGTGCCAGCACCGATCAGGGGGAGATGAACACCGGGGAGCTGTTTTTT.

This clone turned up a few times. The V call is TRBV7-6, the J call TRBJ1-1, with D perhaps matching TRBD1 (5 bases). Germline lookup yields CDR1 SGHVS and CDR2 FNYEAQ. CDR3 length: 16 residues. Deletions cut 2 bases from V and 4 bases from J, with 17 bases between. The CDR3 region has the DNA TGTGCCAGCAGCTTATCTTTCTTTCGGGGGAGCACTGAAGCTTTCTTT. Protein product: CASSLSFFRGSTEAFF.

CDR3 sequence: CASSLLSLAGEVGYNEQFF. DNA for the CDR3: TGTGCCAGCAGTTTATTATCTCTAGCGGGAGAGGTGGGGTACAATGAGCAGTTCTTC. This rearrangement joins TRBV28 to TRBJ2-1; 10 bases agree with TRBD2. With V trimmed by 1 base and J by 4 bases, 13 bases remained unmatched. Germline V gene data show CDR1 as MDHEN and CDR2 as SYDVKM. The CDR3 length is 19 residues.